This entry describes one TCR beta chain. This sample is drawn from a study of technical replicates of blood from several donors. Libraries were prepared by immunoSEQ multiplex PCR; TCRdb keeps only in-frame clonotypes and omits some of them. The repertoire consists of 75,000 to 95,000 clones, with approximately 94% occurring once and the leading ten covering 0.2% to 0.3%. The CDR3 spans 15 residues. V lost 0 bases to trimming and J lost 2 bases, with 11 bases between them. Germline assignment: CDR1 SGHTA and CDR2 FQGNSA. The TCR was taken from a human donor in good health. The rearrangement joins TRBV7-2 to TRBJ2-7; D is perhaps TRBD2 (5 bases). The sample comprised T cells isolated from PBMCs. CDR3 loop: CASSLAGVLTYEQYF. In nucleotides, the CDR3 is TGTGCCAGCAGCTTAGCGGGAGTCTTGACCTACGAGCAGTACTTC.